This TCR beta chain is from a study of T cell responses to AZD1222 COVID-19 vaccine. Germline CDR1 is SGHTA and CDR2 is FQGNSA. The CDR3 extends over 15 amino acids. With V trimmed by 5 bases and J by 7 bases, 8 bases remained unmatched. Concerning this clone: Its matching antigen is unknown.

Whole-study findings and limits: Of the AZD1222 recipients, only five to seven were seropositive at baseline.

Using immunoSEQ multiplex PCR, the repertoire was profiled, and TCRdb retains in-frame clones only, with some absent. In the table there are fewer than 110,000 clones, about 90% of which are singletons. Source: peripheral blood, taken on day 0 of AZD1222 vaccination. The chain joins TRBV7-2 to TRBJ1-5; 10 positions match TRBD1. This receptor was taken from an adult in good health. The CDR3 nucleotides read TGTGCCAGCAGCCACTATGGACAGGGGGGACAGCCCCAGCATTTT. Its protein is CASSHYGQGGQPQHF. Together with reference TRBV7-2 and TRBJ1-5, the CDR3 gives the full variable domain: GAGVSQSPSNKVTEKGKDVELRCDPISGHTALYWYRQSLGQGLEFLIYFQGNSAPDKSGLPSDRFSAERTGGSVSTLTIQRTQQEDSAVYLCASSHYGQGGQPQHFGDGTRLSIL.